A single sample is the source of the 32 T cell receptor beta chains below, sequenced in a study of beta chain features in type 1 diabetes. Expressed TCRB transcripts were sequenced because the isolated RNA had all been reverse transcribed beforehand. The repertoire was sequenced with immunoSEQ multiplex PCR; TCRdb's copy has only in-frame clones and lacks some. Here the sample spans 390,000 or so clones, about 14% being singletons. Specimen: naive CD4+ T cells from blood. Receptors originate from a man aged 30 to 45 in good health.

This clone was seen more than once but under ten times. This chain uses TRBV29-1 with TRBJ1-1, with D tentatively TRBD1 (5 bases). CDR3 size: 12 residues. Looked up from germline, CDR1 is SQVTM and CDR2 is ANQGSEA. V was pared by 6 bases and J by 4 bases, with 12 bases between. CDR3 bases: TGCAGCGTGGGGGATGGGGGCACTGAAGCTTTCTTT. It codes for CSVGDGGTEAFF.

The chain employs TRBV19 and TRBJ1-2; D is possibly TRBD1 (5 bases). The CDR3 is 12 amino acids. Per germline, CDR1 LNHDA and CDR2 SQIVND (reference sequence). V dropped 7 bases and J dropped 12 bases, with 18 bases sitting between them. This chain's CDR3 is CASMSQGALHTF. The DNA of the CDR3 is TGTGCCAGTATGTCCCAGGGCGCGTTGCACACCTTC.

This clone was counted a few times. The chain joins TRBV2 to TRBJ2-1, with TRBD2 matching 11 bases. The V gene end was trimmed by 5 bases and the J gene end by 14 bases; junction bases not matched to a gene: 5. CDR1 and CDR2 (germline): SNHLY, FYNNEI. The CDR3 runs to 12 residues. DNA for the CDR3: TGTGCCAGCAGTATACTAGCGGGAGTGAAGTTCTTC. Protein sequence: CASSILAGVKFF.

V and J are TRBV29-1 and TRBJ1-1, with unresolved D. V was shortened by 6 bases and J by 10 bases, with 12 bases between the two germline ends. Germline V gene data show CDR1 as SQVTM and CDR2 as ANQGSEA. The CDR3 spans 10 residues. DNA of the CDR3: TGCAGCGTCGTCAATTACAGAGCTTTCTTT. Its protein is CSVVNYRAFF.

This clone was seen only a few times. The CDR3 region is CASSPLSQGEYNEQFF. In nucleotides, the CDR3 is TGTGCCAGTAGCCCCCTCTCTCAGGGGGAATACAATGAGCAGTTCTTC. The rearrangement joins TRBV19 to TRBJ2-1; TRBD1 aligns across 7 bases. The CDR3 runs 16 residues. Germline V lookup: CDR1 LNHDA, CDR2 SQIVND (reference sequence). V shed 6 bases and J 4 bases; nucleotides not matched to a gene: 12.

The chain joins TRBV29-1 to TRBJ1-1; 8 bases are a match to TRBD1. The trim removed 6 bases at V and 5 bases at J, leaving 8 bases unmatched. CDR1 is SQVTM and CDR2 is ANQGSEA in the germline V gene. This CDR3 is built from 13 residues. The CDR3 here is CSVLSGGGTEAFF. The CDR3 DNA reads as TGCAGCGTCCTCTCAGGGGGCGGGACTGAAGCTTTCTTT. Full variable domain (remainder filled in from reference TRBV29-1 and TRBJ1-1): SAVISQKPSRDICQRGTSLTIQCQVDSQVTMMFWYRQQPGQSLTLIATANQGSEATYESGFVIDKFPISRPNLTFSTLTVSNMSPEDSSIYLCSVLSGGGTEAFFGQGTRLTVV.

The J gene is TRBJ2-7, the V gene TRBV18; the D gene is possibly TRBD2 (6 bases). The CDR3 is 12 residues long. CDR1 and CDR2 from the germline V gene are KGHSH and LQKENI. Trimming took off 6 bases at V and 6 bases at J, with 12 bases between the two ends. DNA of the CDR3: TGTGCCAGCTCCCCTGGGACTGTCGAGCAGTACTTC. It translates to CASSPGTVEQYF.

The CDR3 region is CASSVVQGTYNEQFF. The CDR3 bases are TGTGCCAGCAGCGTAGTTCAGGGGACCTACAATGAGCAGTTCTTC. The chain employs TRBV9 and TRBJ2-1, with a weak D call TRBD1 (6 bases). The germline V and J ends were trimmed by 0 bases and 2 bases, with 9 bases remaining between them. The germline V gene encodes CDR1 SGDLS and CDR2 YYNGEE. There are 15 residues in the CDR3. Variable domain in full (rest from reference TRBV9 and TRBJ2-1): DSGVTQTPKHLITATGQRVTLRCSPRSGDLSVYWYQQSLDQGLQFLIQYYNGEERAKGNILERFSAQQFPDLHSELNLSSLELGDSALYFCASSVVQGTYNEQFFGPGTRLTVL.

This clone was detected only a few times. The chain uses TRBV5-1 and TRBJ2-5; D gene unclear. Trimming left V 5 bases short and J 1 base short, with 9 bases between. Germline lookup yields CDR1 SGHRS and CDR2 YFSETQ. CDR3 length equals 13 residues. CDR3 sequence (DNA): TGCGCCAGCAGGATATCAGCCCAAGAGACCCAGTACTTC. It translates to CASRISAQETQYF.

V usage is TRBV4-3 and J usage is TRBJ1-2; the D is unclear. Trimming pared 1 base from V and 4 bases from J, leaving 13 bases between. Germline values: CDR1 LGHNA, CDR2 YSLEER. This CDR3 spans 15 amino acids. DNA for the CDR3: TGCGCCAGCAGCCAAGCGGGCCAGGATGGCTATGGCTACACCTTC. Translation gives CASSQAGQDGYGYTF.

This clone appeared a few times. The V gene is TRBV18, the J gene TRBJ1-3; a weak D match, TRBD1 (5 bases). V was trimmed by 5 bases and J by 0 bases, leaving 14 bases between them. Per the germline V gene, CDR1 is KGHSH and CDR2 is LQKENI. The CDR3 sequence is 16 residues long. CDR3 in amino acids: CASSSARGASGNTIYF. In DNA, the CDR3 is TGTGCCAGCTCATCGGCAAGGGGAGCCTCTGGAAACACCATATATTTT.

This clone was seen a few times. V gene TRBV5-1 combines with J gene TRBJ2-1; D unclear. Trimming removed 4 bases from V and 5 bases from J, with 13 bases in between. Germline V gives CDR1 SGHRS, CDR2 YFSETQ. The CDR3 runs 14 residues. CDR3 nucleotides: TGCGCCAGCAGCAGAGACGGACGAAACAATGAGCAGTTCTTC. This sequence encodes CASSRDGRNNEQFF.

The chain recombines TRBV28 with TRBJ2-5, with TRBD2 as a possible D gene (5 bases). The CDR3 covers 17 residues. Germline CDR1 MDHEN, CDR2 SYDVKM. Trimming removed 2 bases from V and 2 bases from J, with 18 bases in between. The CDR3 DNA sequence: TGTGCCAGCAGTTTACTGCTCGGGGTGGGTGGACAAGAGACCCAGTACTTC. Translating gives CASSLLLGVGGQETQYF.

The chain carries TRBV14 and TRBJ2-3, with a possible D match to TRBD1 (5 bases). Trimming pared 4 bases from V and 1 base from J, leaving 12 bases between. There are 15 residues in the CDR3. Germline CDR1 SGHDN, CDR2 FVKESK. CDR3 in DNA: TGTGCCAGCAGCCCCTATGGCAGGGGCACAGATACGCAGTATTTT. Translated, it gives CASSPYGRGTDTQYF.

The chain carries TRBV7-2 and TRBJ1-1; D not certain. This CDR3 is built from 15 residues. CDR1 is SGHTA and CDR2 is FQGNSA in the germline V gene. V was cut by 1 base and J by 0 bases, with 9 bases left in between. In DNA, the CDR3 is TGTGCCAGCAGCTTAGTCCTGGGAATGAACACTGAAGCTTTCTTT. It specifies CASSLVLGMNTEAFF. Filled out from reference TRBV7-2 and TRBJ1-1, the complete variable domain reads GAGVSQSPSNKVTEKGKDVELRCDPISGHTALYWYRQSLGQGLEFLIYFQGNSAPDKSGLPSDRFSAERTGGSVSTLTIQRTQQEDSAVYLCASSLVLGMNTEAFFGQGTRLTVV.

V and J are TRBV19 and TRBJ2-4; the D call may be TRBD1 or TRBD2 (6 bases each). Germline CDR1 LNHDA, CDR2 SQIVND (reference sequence). V was cut by 4 bases and J by 0 bases, with 19 bases left in between. This CDR3 is built from 18 residues. In DNA, the CDR3 is TGTGCCAGTAGTAAGGGGGGCCAAGCGGTATTAGCCAAAAACATTCAGTACTTC. Its translation: CASSKGGQAVLAKNIQYF.

The J gene is TRBJ2-1, the V gene TRBV4-3, with no clear D. Germline CDR1 is LGHNA and CDR2 is YSLEER. CDR3 length: 15 amino acids. The germline V and J ends were trimmed by 0 bases and 5 bases, with 11 bases remaining between them. CDR3 in amino acids: CASSQERGRNNEQFF. The CDR3 bases are TGCGCCAGCAGCCAAGAGCGAGGCAGAAACAATGAGCAGTTCTTC.

This clone was detected only a few times. The genes are TRBV9 and TRBJ2-5; possible D gene TRBD1, 5 bases. The CDR3 sequence is 18 residues long. Germline values: CDR1 SGDLS, CDR2 YYNGEE. V lost 2 bases to trimming and J lost 4 bases, with 24 bases between them. The CDR3: CASSVHPDPDKRAETQYF. DNA of the CDR3: TGTGCCAGCAGCGTCCACCCGGACCCGGACAAACGGGCAGAGACCCAGTACTTC.

The V call is TRBV29-1, the J call TRBJ1-2; D remains unclear. Germline-derived CDR1 and CDR2 are SQVTM and ANQGSEA. Trimming cost V 4 bases and J 1 base, with 7 bases left between them. The CDR3 runs 12 residues. In DNA form, the CDR3 reads TGCAGCGTTGCCCCCAGTAACTATGGCTACACCTTC. This gives the protein CSVAPSNYGYTF.

This clone turned up a few times. V and J are TRBV15 and TRBJ2-5; TRBD1 matches 7 bases. The CDR3 totals 15 residues. CDR1 is LNHNV, CDR2 YYDKDF, per germline (reference sequence). V shed 0 bases, J shed 2 bases, and the junction held 3 bases outside the gene matches. CDR3: CATSRDKGQQETQYF. The CDR3 DNA reads TGTGCCACCAGCAGAGATAAGGGACAGCAAGAGACCCAGTACTTC.

This clone was observed a few times. The chain employs TRBV15 and TRBJ2-1, with D perhaps TRBD1 (6 bases). The CDR3 length is 15 residues. Looked up from germline, CDR1 is LNHNV and CDR2 is YYDKDF (reference sequence). The ends were cut back, 0 bases at V and 4 bases at J, with 10 bases in the middle. CDR3 in amino acids: CATSRDTGRYNEQFF. Written as DNA, the CDR3 is TGTGCCACCAGCAGAGATACAGGGCGTTACAATGAGCAGTTCTTC.

This clone was found a few times. This chain links TRBV18 with TRBJ1-4; D is ambiguous. The CDR3 is 16 amino acids. Trimming cost V 4 bases and J 0 bases, with 12 bases left between them. CDR1 KGHSH and CDR2 LQKENI come from the germline V gene. DNA for the CDR3: TGTGCCAGCTCACGACAAGGTCCCTCAACTAATGAAAAACTGTTTTTT. Amino acid sequence: CASSRQGPSTNEKLFF.

The V gene is TRBV25-1, the J gene TRBJ2-3; weak D call: TRBD1 (6 bases). CDR1 MGHDK and CDR2 SYGVNS come from the germline V gene. Between the trimmed V and J ends, which lost 4 bases and 5 bases, there was a span of 10 bases. CDR3 length: 13 residues. CDR3 in amino acids: CASSGGGRDTQYF. The CDR3 DNA reads as TGTGCCAGCAGTGGAGGGGGAAGAGATACGCAGTATTTT.

The chain is built from TRBV14 and TRBJ1-1, with D tentatively TRBD1 (5 bases). This CDR3 contains 16 residues. V was trimmed by 1 base and J by 5 bases, leaving 17 bases between them. Per the germline V gene, CDR1 is SGHDN and CDR2 is FVKESK. In nucleotides, the CDR3 is TGTGCCAGCAGCCAAGTTAAGGCAGGGCTGTGGACTGAAGCTTTCTTT. It translates to CASSQVKAGLWTEAFF.

The J gene is TRBJ2-1, the V gene TRBV28; 8 bases line up with TRBD1. J lost 8 bases, V lost 7 bases, and 13 bases had no gene match. Germline-derived CDR1 and CDR2 are MDHEN and SYDVKM. This CDR3 is built from 15 residues. This CDR3 reads CASTTQGGILDEQFF. CDR3 sequence (DNA): TGTGCCAGCACCACACAGGGGGGTATCTTAGATGAGCAGTTCTTC.

This clone was found a few times. The gene calls are TRBV6-5 and TRBJ1-1; D might be TRBD1 (5 bases). Germline V CDR1 and CDR2: MNHEY, SVGAGI. V lost 5 bases and J lost 1, with 11 bases in between. The CDR3 sequence is 14 residues long. Here the CDR3 reads CASSPEGRNTEAFF. The CDR3 bases are TGTGCCAGCAGTCCCGAGGGGAGGAACACTGAAGCTTTCTTT.

The chain employs TRBV7-7 and TRBJ2-2; D gene uncertain. Trimming took off 3 bases at V and 0 bases at J, with 8 bases between the two ends. The CDR3 runs 15 residues. Per germline, CDR1 SSHAT and CDR2 FNYEAQ (reference sequence). The CDR3 is CASSFLAANTGELFF. The CDR3 DNA follows: TGTGCCAGCAGCTTTTTGGCAGCGAACACCGGGGAGCTGTTTTTT.

This clone has more than one count but fewer than ten. The chain joins TRBV7-2 to TRBJ2-2, with no clear D. The V gene's germline CDR1 is SGHTA and CDR2 FQGNSA. This CDR3 comprises 14 residues. Trimming stripped 3 bases from V and 2 bases from J, with 7 bases between. CDR3 sequence: CASSFGRNTGELFF. The CDR3 DNA sequence: TGTGCCAGCAGCTTCGGAAGAAACACCGGGGAGCTGTTTTTT.

This clone was seen many times. J is TRBJ1-2 and V is TRBV29-1; 8 bases agree with TRBD1. V was pared by 5 bases and J by 0 bases, with 8 bases of the junction left unmatched. Germline loops: CDR1 SQVTM, CDR2 ANQGSEA. The CDR3 sequence is 15 residues long. CDR3 DNA: TGCAGCGTTCCTACTACGGGACAGGCTAACTATGGCTACACCTTC. Translated: CSVPTTGQANYGYTF.

V usage is TRBV7-2 and J usage is TRBJ2-1; 9 nucleotides line up with TRBD1. The CDR3 loop spans 16 amino acids. Germline V gives CDR1 SGHTA, CDR2 FQGNSA. Losses at the gene ends were 7 bases for V and 13 bases for J; bases not matched to a gene: 20. The CDR3 nucleotides read TGTGCCAGCATCGGGAACCGGGACAGGGAGAATTGGCTCCAGTTCTTC. As protein: CASIGNRDRENWLQFF.

The CDR3 DNA reads TGCAGCGTCCCGACTAGCGGGGCCCGGTGGGAGCAGTTCTTC. It yields the protein CSVPTSGARWEQFF. The chain is built from TRBV29-1 and TRBJ2-1, with 11 bases fitting TRBD2. The CDR3 has 14 residues. J lost 10 bases, V lost 6 bases, and 11 bases had no gene match. Germline assignment: CDR1 SQVTM and CDR2 ANQGSEA.

The chain links TRBV12-5 to TRBJ1-2; TRBD1 is a possible D gene (5 bases). Trimming left V 4 bases short and J 7 bases short, with 13 bases between. This CDR3 has 13 amino acids. Germline CDR1 and CDR2: LGHNT and FRNRAP. The CDR3 spells CASGSTDTSGYTF. CDR3 in DNA: TGTGCTAGTGGTTCGACAGACACCTCTGGCTACACCTTC.